This entry describes one TCR beta chain. This sample was taken from a study of blood T cell repertoires in COVID-19. In the study overall: Specimens from acute and convalescent COVID-19 originated in the United States, Italy and Spain. Sources were T cells, B-cell-depleted T cells, or PBMCs; the material itself was cDNA or gDNA.

Germline loops: CDR1 SGDLS, CDR2 YYNGEE. This CDR3 has 14 amino acids. After removal of 3 bases from V and 8 bases from J, the junction contained 9 bases not matched to a gene. Assay used: immunoSEQ multiplex PCR; TCRdb lists only in-frame clones, some missing. The data show about 67,000 clones, 80% to 90% seen once. The chain combines TRBV9 with TRBJ2-3; 7 bases are a match to TRBD1. The sample consisted of peripheral blood. This clonotype was sampled from a man aged 50 or older with active COVID-19. CDR3 DNA sequence: TGTGCCAGCAGCGCCCGACAGGGTAGGGGTACGCAGTATTTT. The encoded protein is CASSARQGRGTQYF.